One sample yielded the 2 T cell receptor beta chains listed below, sequenced in a study of blood T cell repertoires in COVID-19. Sequencing was performed with immunoSEQ multiplex PCR; in TCRdb, only in-frame clones are kept and a portion is missing. Found here are 150,000 or so clones, 87% of them singletons; the top ten hold over 4.5%. Sequenced sample: peripheral blood. These receptors were taken from a human donor in a cohort sampled during active COVID-19.

The V call is TRBV30, the J call TRBJ1-6; a possible D gene is TRBD1 (5 bases). Germline values: CDR1 GTSNPN, CDR2 SVGIG (reference sequence). V lost 4 bases to trimming and J lost 6 bases, with 16 bases between them. There are 15 residues in the CDR3. The CDR3 protein is CAWNKGTLGNSPLHF. The DNA for the CDR3 is TGTGCCTGGAATAAAGGGACTCTCGGTAATTCACCCCTCCACTTT. Full variable domain (missing parts from reference TRBV30 and TRBJ1-6): SQTIHQWPATLVQPVGSPLSLECTVEGTSNPNLYWYRQAAGRGLQLLFYSVGIGQISSEVPQNLSASRPQDRQFILSSKKLLLSDSGFYLCAWNKGTLGNSPLHFGNGTRLTVT.

This chain uses TRBV7-6 with TRBJ1-6, with a possible D match to TRBD1 (6 bases). Germline V gives CDR1 SGHVS, CDR2 FNYEAQ. CDR3 size: 20 residues. V gave up 5 bases and J gave up 6 bases, with 29 bases separating them. CDR3 in DNA: TGTGCCAGCAGCCCTCGGCCGGCACAGGGTCGGGCTTTGGGTAATTCACCCCTCCACTTT. It translates to CASSPRPAQGRALGNSPLHF.